These 24 T cell receptor beta chains share one sample of origin, sequenced in a study of T cell repertoires in cytomegalovirus infection. MiXCR, run by TCRdb on the reads, gives a single entry per CDR3 protein. The table has about 830,000 distinct CDR3 sequences, 32% seen once; the top ten hold roughly 12%. Their specific antigens are unknown. This specimen was cultured CD8+ T cells from PBMCs, taken from culture after CMV antigen stimulation. All receptors come from a human donor in good health (CMV status not recorded). Some clones in this sample may be carry-over from other donors' samples.

This clonotype occurred many times. For the CDR3, the DNA is TGTGCCAGCAAGCTGAGGGGACAGGGGGCGCCTAACGATGAAGCTTTCTTT. Residues: CASKLRGQGAPNDEAFF. The chain joins TRBV7-2 to TRBJ1-1; 12 nucleotides match TRBD1. J was trimmed by 7 bases and V by 7 bases; bases with no gene match: 16. CDR3 length equals 17 residues. Germline assignment: CDR1 SGHTA and CDR2 FQGNSA. The full variable domain, completed using reference TRBV7-2 and TRBJ1-1, is GAGVSQSPSNKVTEKGKDVELRCDPISGHTALYWYRQSLGQGLEFLIYFQGNSAPDKSGLPSDRFSAERTGGSVSTLTIQRTQQEDSAVYLCASKLRGQGAPNDEAFFGQGTRLTVV.

The V and J genes are TRBV4-1 and TRBJ2-3; D may be TRBD2 (5 bases). V lost 8 bases and J lost 1, with 10 bases in between. Per germline, CDR1 MGHRA and CDR2 YSYEKL. This CDR3 has 13 amino acids. The CDR3 is CASQRERTDTQYF. In DNA, the CDR3 is TGCGCCAGCCAGAGGGAGCGCACAGATACGCAGTATTTT.

This clonotype was recorded only once. V and J are TRBV4-2 and TRBJ1-6; the match to TRBD1 covers 8 bases. Germline lookup yields CDR1 LGHNA and CDR2 YNFKEQ. V lost 2 bases and J lost 9; bases outside the gene matches: 6. The CDR3 spans 15 residues. CDR3 sequence: CASSQRQGAASPLHF. CDR3 DNA: TGTGCCAGCAGCCAACGGCAGGGGGCGGCTTCACCCCTCCACTTT.

The rearrangement links TRBV7-4 to TRBJ2-1, with D perhaps matching TRBD1 (6 bases). Germline lookup yields CDR1 SGHVT and CDR2 SQSDAQ. Trimming cost V 2 bases and J 10 bases, with 18 bases left between them. The CDR3 consists of 15 residues. The CDR3 sequence: CASSLYREWTAEQFF. CDR3 DNA: TGTGCCAGCAGCTTATACCGAGAATGGACAGCAGAGCAGTTCTTC.

The chain employs TRBV27 and TRBJ2-7; 7 bases match TRBD1. Germline CDR1 is MNHEY and CDR2 is SMNVEV (reference sequence). V was pared by 5 bases and J by 2 bases, with 9 bases of the junction left unmatched. The CDR3 contains 15 residues. The CDR3 loop is CASSPAQDRPYEQYV. The CDR3, as DNA: TGTGCCAGCAGTCCTGCGCAGGACAGGCCCTACGAGCAGTACGTC.

The rearrangement uses TRBV4-3 and TRBJ2-4; no firm D call. Deletions cut 0 bases from V and 0 bases from J, with 9 bases between. This CDR3 is built from 16 residues. Germline V gives CDR1 LGHNA, CDR2 YSLEER. Here the CDR3 reads CASSQEWALAKNIQYF. DNA of the CDR3: TGCGCCAGCAGCCAAGAATGGGCTCTAGCCAAAAACATTCAGTACTTC.

There are a few counts of this clonotype. The chain carries TRBV29-1 and TRBJ2-3; the match to TRBD2 covers 10 bases. Trimming removed 5 bases from V and 4 bases from J; junction bases left unmatched: 6. Germline V CDR1 and CDR2: SQVTM, ANQGSEA. The CDR3 runs 14 residues. CDR3 DNA sequence: TGCAGCGTTCCCGGGACTAGCGTAGCAGATACGCAGTATTTT. It translates to CSVPGTSVADTQYF.

Regarding this clonotype: One base away lies a much larger clone, so this may be a sequencing read error. The CDR3 carries no conserved terminal phenylalanine or tryptophan, so it likely arises from a read error. V usage is TRBV27 and J usage is TRBJ2-7, with D maybe TRBD1 (5 bases). Germline loops: CDR1 MNHEY, CDR2 SMNVEV (reference sequence). Trimming cost V 4 bases and J 2 bases, with 9 bases left between them. This CDR3 contains 13 residues. The CDR3 here is CASSSTVAYEQYY. As DNA, the CDR3 is TGTGCCAGCAGTTCGACAGTAGCCTACGAGCAGTACTAC.

The V and J genes are TRBV5-6 and TRBJ2-7; TRBD2 might be the D (6 bases). The CDR3 consists of 15 residues. CDR1 is SGHDT and CDR2 is YYEEEE in the germline V gene. V shed 0 bases and J shed 1 base, with 11 bases lying between them. Written as DNA, the CDR3 is TGTGCCAGCAGCTTGGGCGGGACTCCATCCTACGAGCAGTACTTC. This gives the protein CASSLGGTPSYEQYF.

The genes are TRBV29-1 and TRBJ1-2; maybe TRBD1 (6 bases). This CDR3 has 13 amino acids. CDR1 and CDR2 (germline): SQVTM, ANQGSEA. V lost 6 bases, J lost 5 bases, and 16 bases lay in between. As DNA, the CDR3 is TGCAGCGTCCCCACCCGGGGGCCTTATGGCTACACCTTC. It specifies CSVPTRGPYGYTF.

This chain connects TRBV6-1 to TRBJ2-1; the D gene is possibly TRBD1 (5 bases). Trimming cost V 5 bases and J 6 bases, with 17 bases left between them. Germline CDR1 MNHNS, CDR2 SASEGT. This CDR3 has 15 amino acids. The CDR3 nucleotides read TGTGCCAGCAGTCCACAGGTCCCCCTCGGCAATGAGCAGTTCTTC. Its protein is CASSPQVPLGNEQFF.

This clonotype was observed at least ten times. V and J are TRBV12-3 or TRBV12-4 and TRBJ2-7; tentatively, D is TRBD1 (6 bases). V gave up 6 bases and J gave up 2 bases, with 11 bases separating them. This CDR3 has 13 residues. CDR3 sequence reads: CASSPGATYEQYF. As DNA, the CDR3 is TGTGCCAGCAGCCCAGGGGCCACCTACGAGCAGTACTTC.

The V and J genes are TRBV6-1 and TRBJ2-7, with TRBD1 identical over 8 bases. The V and J ends lost 3 bases and 2 bases, in that order; junction bases with no gene match: 3. Germline loops: CDR1 MNHNS, CDR2 SASEGT. The CDR3 is made up of 14 amino acids. As DNA, the CDR3 is TGTGCCAGCAGTGATTGGGACAGGACCTACGAGCAGTACGTC. Translated: CASSDWDRTYEQYV.

This clonotype was seen more than once but under ten times. This chain uses TRBV10-3 with TRBJ2-5; D is tentatively TRBD1 or TRBD2 (5 bases each). Germline V gene sequence: CDR1 ENHRY, CDR2 SYGVKD. Trimming cost V 10 bases and J 5 bases, with 11 bases left between them. CDR3 length: 11 amino acids. The CDR3 spells CATNEGETQYF. The CDR3 nucleotides are TGTGCCACCAATGAGGGGGAGACCCAGTACTTC.

A few counts support this clonotype. This chain connects TRBV5-1 to TRBJ1-2, with a tentative D call TRBD1 (5 bases). V lost 0 bases and J lost 2, with 11 bases in between. The germline V gene encodes CDR1 SGHRS and CDR2 YFSETQ. This CDR3 region has 15 residues. Here the CDR3 reads CASSLDYRKNYGYTF. CDR3 nucleotides: TGCGCCAGCAGCTTGGACTACAGGAAAAACTATGGCTACACCTTC.

The chain uses TRBV2 and TRBJ2-1; D possibly corresponds to TRBD1 (7 bases). The V end lost 11 bases, the J end lost 2 bases, and 10 bases lay between the germline ends. The CDR3 runs to 12 residues. In germline, CDR1 is SNHLY, CDR2 FYNNEI. The CDR3 is CAAGQPYNEQFF. In DNA, the CDR3 is TGTGCCGCGGGACAGCCCTACAATGAGCAGTTCTTC.

V usage is TRBV27 and J usage is TRBJ2-1; D remains ambiguous. This CDR3 contains 13 residues. Between the trimmed V and J ends, which lost 7 bases and 5 bases, there was a span of 12 bases. Per the germline V gene, CDR1 is MNHEY and CDR2 is SMNVEV (reference sequence). This CDR3 is CASTPSGHNEQFF. The CDR3 region has the DNA TGTGCCAGCACCCCTTCGGGCCACAATGAGCAGTTCTTC.

This chain uses TRBV20-1 with TRBJ2-2; tentative D call: TRBD1 (6 bases). The germline CDR1 and CDR2 sequences are DFQATT and SNEGSKA (reference sequence). V lost 0 bases and J lost 6, with 14 bases in between. The CDR3 consists of 15 residues. CDR3: CSARDRQVPPGELFF. In DNA form, the CDR3 reads TGCAGTGCTAGAGATAGACAGGTCCCACCCGGGGAGCTGTTTTTT.

This chain joins TRBV6-1 and TRBJ1-5, with TRBD1 as a possible D gene (5 bases). The CDR3 extends over 14 amino acids. Germline V lookup: CDR1 MNHNS, CDR2 SASEGT. Between the trimmed V and J ends, which lost 2 bases and 3 bases, there was a span of 8 bases. CDR3 DNA sequence: TGTGCCAGCAGTGAATGGGACCCCAATCAGCCCCAGCATTTT. It is translated as CASSEWDPNQPQHF.

J is TRBJ2-5 and V is TRBV6-1; D gene uncertain. The CDR3 length is 10 residues. The V gene lost 6 bases and the J gene lost 7 bases, with 6 bases spanning the gap. Per germline, CDR1 MNHNS and CDR2 SASEGT. CDR3 DNA sequence: TGTGCCAGCAGATCCGGGACCCAGTACTTC. Amino acids: CASRSGTQYF.

This rearrangement joins TRBV28 to TRBJ2-7; 7 nucleotides line up with TRBD1. The CDR3 covers 14 residues. CDR1 and CDR2 (germline): MDHEN, SYDVKM. V shed 5 bases, J shed 6 bases, and the junction held 10 bases outside the gene matches. As DNA, the CDR3 is TGTGCCAGCAGTCCCAGACAGGGTGAGGGCGAGCAGTACGTC. Amino acid sequence: CASSPRQGEGEQYV.

Notes on this clonotype: A much larger clone is a single base away; this may be a read error. J is TRBJ1-1 and V is TRBV7-3, with D perhaps TRBD1 (6 bases). Per germline, CDR1 SGHTA and CDR2 FQGTGA. The CDR3 covers 15 residues. This CDR3 reads CASSPPGATNNEAFF. The CDR3 DNA sequence: TGTGCCAGCAGCCCCCCAGGGGCGACGAACAATGAAGCTTTCTTT.

The J gene is TRBJ2-1, the V gene TRBV6-1, with D hard to call. Germline values: CDR1 MNHNS, CDR2 SASEGT. The germline V and J ends were trimmed by 3 bases and 2 bases, with 8 bases remaining between them. The length of the CDR3 is 14 residues. The CDR3 coding sequence is TGTGCCAGCAGTGAGGATTTTACCTACAATGAGCAGTTCTTC. It specifies CASSEDFTYNEQFF.

This clonotype was seen a few times. The V and J genes are TRBV2 and TRBJ1-2, with a possible D match to TRBD1 (6 bases). Germline loops: CDR1 SNHLY, CDR2 FYNNEI. This CDR3 spans 12 amino acids. Trimming removed 11 bases from V and 5 bases from J, with 15 bases in between. The CDR3 nucleotides are TGTGCCCAGGGGAAGGGGCGGTATGGCTACACCTTC. It yields the protein CAQGKGRYGYTF.